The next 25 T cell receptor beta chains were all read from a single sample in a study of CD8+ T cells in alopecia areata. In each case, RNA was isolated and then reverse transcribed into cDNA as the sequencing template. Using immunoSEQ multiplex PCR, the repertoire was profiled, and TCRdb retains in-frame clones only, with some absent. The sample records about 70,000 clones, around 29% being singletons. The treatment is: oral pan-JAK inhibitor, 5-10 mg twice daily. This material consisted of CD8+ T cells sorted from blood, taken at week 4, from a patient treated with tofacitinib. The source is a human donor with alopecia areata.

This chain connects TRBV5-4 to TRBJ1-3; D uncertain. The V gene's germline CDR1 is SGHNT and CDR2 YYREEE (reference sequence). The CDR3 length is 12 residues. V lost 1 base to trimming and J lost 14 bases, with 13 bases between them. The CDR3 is CASSLSGSDVYF. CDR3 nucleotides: TGTGCCAGCAGCTTGTCTGGGTCCGACGTATATTTT. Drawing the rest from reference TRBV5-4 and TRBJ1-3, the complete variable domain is ETGVTQSPTHLIKTRGQQVTLRCSSQSGHNTVSWYQQALGQGPQFIFQYYREEENGRGNFPPRFSGLQFPNYSSELNVNALELDDSALYLCASSLSGSDVYFGEGSWLTVV.

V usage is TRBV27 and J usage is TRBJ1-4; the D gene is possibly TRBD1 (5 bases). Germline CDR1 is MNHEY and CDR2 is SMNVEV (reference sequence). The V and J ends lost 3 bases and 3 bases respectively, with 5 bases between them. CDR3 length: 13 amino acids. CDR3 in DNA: TGTGCCAGCAGTTTGGGACCTAATGAAAAACTGTTTTTT. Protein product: CASSLGPNEKLFF.

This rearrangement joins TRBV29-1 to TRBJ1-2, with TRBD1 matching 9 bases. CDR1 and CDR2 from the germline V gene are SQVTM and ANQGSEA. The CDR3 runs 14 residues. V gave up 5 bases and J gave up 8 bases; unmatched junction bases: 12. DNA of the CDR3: TGCAGCGTTTCTCAGGGAGACAGGGGGTACGGCTACACCTTC. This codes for CSVSQGDRGYGYTF. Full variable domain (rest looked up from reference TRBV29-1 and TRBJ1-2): SAVISQKPSRDICQRGTSLTIQCQVDSQVTMMFWYRQQPGQSLTLIATANQGSEATYESGFVIDKFPISRPNLTFSTLTVSNMSPEDSSIYLCSVSQGDRGYGYTFGSGTRLTVV.

This chain's CDR3 is CSVRDREDGYTF. For the CDR3, the DNA is TGCAGCGTTCGCGACAGGGAGGATGGCTACACCTTC. The rearrangement joins TRBV29-1 to TRBJ1-2; TRBD1 agrees at 7 bases. The V segment lost 5 bases and the J segment 6 bases; nucleotides outside the gene matches: 6. The germline V gene has CDR1 SQVTM and CDR2 ANQGSEA. This CDR3 is built from 12 residues.

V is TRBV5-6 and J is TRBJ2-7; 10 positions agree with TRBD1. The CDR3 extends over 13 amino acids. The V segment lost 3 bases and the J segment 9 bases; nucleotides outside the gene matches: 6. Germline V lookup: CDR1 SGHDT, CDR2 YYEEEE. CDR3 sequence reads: CASSYGTGVGQYF. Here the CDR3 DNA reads TGTGCCAGCAGCTACGGGACAGGGGTCGGGCAGTACTTC.

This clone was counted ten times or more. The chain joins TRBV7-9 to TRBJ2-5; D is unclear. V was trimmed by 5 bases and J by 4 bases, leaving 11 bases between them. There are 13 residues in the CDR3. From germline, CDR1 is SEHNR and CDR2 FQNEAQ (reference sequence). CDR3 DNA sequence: TGTGCCAGCAGCCCCGCCCTCGCAGAGACCCAGTACTTC. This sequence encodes CASSPALAETQYF.

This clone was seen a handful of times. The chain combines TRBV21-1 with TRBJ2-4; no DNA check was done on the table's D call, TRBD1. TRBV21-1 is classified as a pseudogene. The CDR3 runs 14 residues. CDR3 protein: CASIAGVTKNIQYF. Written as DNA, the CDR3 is TGTGCCAGCATAGCAGGGGTAACCAAAAACATTCAGTACTTC.

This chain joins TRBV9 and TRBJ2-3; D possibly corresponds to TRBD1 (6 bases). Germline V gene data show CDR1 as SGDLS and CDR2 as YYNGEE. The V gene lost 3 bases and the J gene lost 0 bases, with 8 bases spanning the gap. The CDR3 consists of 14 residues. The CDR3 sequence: CASSADRSTDTQYF. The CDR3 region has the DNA TGTGCCAGCAGCGCCGACAGGAGCACAGATACGCAGTATTTT. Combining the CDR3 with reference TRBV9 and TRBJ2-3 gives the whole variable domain DSGVTQTPKHLITATGQRVTLRCSPRSGDLSVYWYQQSLDQGLQFLIQYYNGEERAKGNILERFSAQQFPDLHSELNLSSLELGDSALYFCASSADRSTDTQYFGPGTRLTVL.

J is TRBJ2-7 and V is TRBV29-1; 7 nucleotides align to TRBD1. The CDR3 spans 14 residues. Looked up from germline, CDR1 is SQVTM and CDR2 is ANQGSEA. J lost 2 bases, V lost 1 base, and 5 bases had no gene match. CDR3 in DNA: TGCAGCGTTGAAGTCTCCGGGACAGCCTACGAGCAGTACTTC. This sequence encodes CSVEVSGTAYEQYF.

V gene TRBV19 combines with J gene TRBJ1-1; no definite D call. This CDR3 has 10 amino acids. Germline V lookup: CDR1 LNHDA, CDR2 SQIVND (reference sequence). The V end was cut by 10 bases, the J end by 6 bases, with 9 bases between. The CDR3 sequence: CATLGPEAFF. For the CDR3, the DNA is TGTGCCACCCTCGGGCCTGAAGCTTTCTTT.

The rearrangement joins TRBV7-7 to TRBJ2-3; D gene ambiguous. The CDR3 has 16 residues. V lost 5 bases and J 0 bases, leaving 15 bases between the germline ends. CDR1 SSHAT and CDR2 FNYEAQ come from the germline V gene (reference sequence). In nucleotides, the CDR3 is TGTGCCAGCAGCCGACGTTTAGGCGCTAGCACAGATACGCAGTATTTT. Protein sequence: CASSRRLGASTDTQYF.

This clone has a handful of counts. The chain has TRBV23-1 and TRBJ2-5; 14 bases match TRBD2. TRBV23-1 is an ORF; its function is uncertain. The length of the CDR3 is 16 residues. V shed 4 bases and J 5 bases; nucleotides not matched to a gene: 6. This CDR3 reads CASSRGTSGSKETQYF. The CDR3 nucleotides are TGCGCCAGCAGTCGAGGGACTAGCGGGAGTAAGGAGACCCAGTACTTC.

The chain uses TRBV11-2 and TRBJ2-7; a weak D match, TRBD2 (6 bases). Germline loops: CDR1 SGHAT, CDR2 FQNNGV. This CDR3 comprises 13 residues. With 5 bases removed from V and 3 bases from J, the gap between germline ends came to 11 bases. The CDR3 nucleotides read TGTGCCAGCAGCGGGACTTCCCTCTACGAGCAGTACTTC. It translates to CASSGTSLYEQYF. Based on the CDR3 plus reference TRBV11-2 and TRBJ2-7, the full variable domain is EAGVAQSPRYKIIEKRQSVAFWCNPISGHATLYWYQQILGQGPKLLIQFQNNGVVDDSQLPKDRFSAERLKGVDSTLKIQPAKLEDSAVYLCASSGTSLYEQYFGPGTRLTVT.

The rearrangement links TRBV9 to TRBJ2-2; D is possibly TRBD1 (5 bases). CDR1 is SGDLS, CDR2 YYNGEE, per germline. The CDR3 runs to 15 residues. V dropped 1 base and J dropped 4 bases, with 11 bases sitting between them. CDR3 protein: CASSVFDSSTGELFF. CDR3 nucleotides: TGTGCCAGCAGCGTATTTGACAGTTCCACCGGGGAGCTGTTTTTT.

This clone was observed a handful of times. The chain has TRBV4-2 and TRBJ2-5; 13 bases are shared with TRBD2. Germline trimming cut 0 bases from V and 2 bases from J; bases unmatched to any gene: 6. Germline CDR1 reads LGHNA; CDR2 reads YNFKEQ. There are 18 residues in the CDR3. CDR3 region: CASSQDSELAGGQETQYF. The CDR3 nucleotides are TGTGCCAGCAGCCAAGATTCAGAACTAGCGGGAGGGCAAGAGACCCAGTACTTC.

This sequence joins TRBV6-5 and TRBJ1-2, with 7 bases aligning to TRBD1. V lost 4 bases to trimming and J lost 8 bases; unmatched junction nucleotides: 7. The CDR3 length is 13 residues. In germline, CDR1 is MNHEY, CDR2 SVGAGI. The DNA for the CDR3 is TGTGCCAGCAGTTCCACAGGGGTTCAGGGCTACACCTTC. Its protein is CASSSTGVQGYTF.

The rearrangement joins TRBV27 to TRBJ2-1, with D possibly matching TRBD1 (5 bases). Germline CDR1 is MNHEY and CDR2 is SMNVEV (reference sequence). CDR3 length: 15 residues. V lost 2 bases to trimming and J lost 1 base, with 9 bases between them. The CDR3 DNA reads TGTGCCAGCAGTTTAATCAGGGCTTCCTACAATGAGCAGTTCTTC. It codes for CASSLIRASYNEQFF.

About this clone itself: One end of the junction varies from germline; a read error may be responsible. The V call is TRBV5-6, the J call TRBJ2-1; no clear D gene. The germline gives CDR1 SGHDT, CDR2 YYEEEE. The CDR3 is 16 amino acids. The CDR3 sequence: CATSPPGYGSYNEQFF. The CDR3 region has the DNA TGTGCCACCAGCCCCCCTGGCTACGGCTCCTACAATGAGCAGTTCTTC.

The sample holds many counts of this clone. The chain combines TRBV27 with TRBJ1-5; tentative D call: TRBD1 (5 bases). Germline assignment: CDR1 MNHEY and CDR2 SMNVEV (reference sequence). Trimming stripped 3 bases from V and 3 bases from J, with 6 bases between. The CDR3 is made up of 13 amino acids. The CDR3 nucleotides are TGTGCCAGCAGTTTGGGACCCAATCAGCCCCAGCATTTT. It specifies CASSLGPNQPQHF.

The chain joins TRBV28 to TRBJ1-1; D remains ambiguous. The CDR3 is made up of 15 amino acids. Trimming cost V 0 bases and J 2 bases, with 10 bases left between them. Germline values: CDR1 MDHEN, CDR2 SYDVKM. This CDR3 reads CASSLWGIDNTEAFF. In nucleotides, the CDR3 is TGTGCCAGCAGTTTATGGGGAATTGATAACACTGAAGCTTTCTTT.

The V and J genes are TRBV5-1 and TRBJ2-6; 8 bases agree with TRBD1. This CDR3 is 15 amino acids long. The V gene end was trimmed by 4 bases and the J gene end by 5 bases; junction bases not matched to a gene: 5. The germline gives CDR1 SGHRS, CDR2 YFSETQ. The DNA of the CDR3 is TGCGCCAGCAGCGACGGACAGGGTCGGGCCAACGTCCTGACTTTC. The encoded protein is CASSDGQGRANVLTF. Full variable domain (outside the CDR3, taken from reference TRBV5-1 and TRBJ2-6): KAGVTQTPRYLIKTRGQQVTLSCSPISGHRSVSWYQQTPGQGLQFLFEYFSETQRNKGNFPGRFSGRQFSNSRSEMNVSTLELGDSALYLCASSDGQGRANVLTFGAGSRLTVL.

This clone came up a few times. As DNA, the CDR3 is TGTGCCTGGAACGAGATACAGGGCTTGGAGACCCAGTACTTC. Translated, it gives CAWNEIQGLETQYF. This chain uses TRBV30 with TRBJ2-5, with TRBD1 as a possible D gene (6 bases). CDR3 length: 14 residues. V lost 4 bases to trimming and J lost 5 bases, with 17 bases between them. Per germline, CDR1 GTSNPN and CDR2 SVGIG (reference sequence).

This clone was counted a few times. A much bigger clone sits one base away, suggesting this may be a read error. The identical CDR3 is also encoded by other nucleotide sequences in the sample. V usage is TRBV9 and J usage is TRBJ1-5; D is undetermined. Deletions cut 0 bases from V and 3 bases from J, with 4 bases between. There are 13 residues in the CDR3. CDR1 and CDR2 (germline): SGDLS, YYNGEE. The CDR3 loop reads CASSVGYNQPQHF. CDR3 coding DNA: TGTGCCAGCAGCGTAGGCTACAATCAGCCCCAGCATTTT.

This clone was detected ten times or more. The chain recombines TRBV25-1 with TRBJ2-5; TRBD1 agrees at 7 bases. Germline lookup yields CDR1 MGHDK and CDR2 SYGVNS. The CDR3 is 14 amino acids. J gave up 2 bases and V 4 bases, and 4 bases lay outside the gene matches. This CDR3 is CASSAWDSQETQYF. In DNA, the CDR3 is TGTGCCAGCAGTGCGTGGGACAGTCAAGAGACCCAGTACTTC.

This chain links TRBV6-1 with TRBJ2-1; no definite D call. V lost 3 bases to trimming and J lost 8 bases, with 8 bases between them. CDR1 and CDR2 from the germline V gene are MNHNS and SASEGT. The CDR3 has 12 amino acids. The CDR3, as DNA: TGTGCCAGCAGTGACTTAGGAGATGAGCAGTTCTTC. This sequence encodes CASSDLGDEQFF.